The present entry profiles one T cell receptor beta chain with its context. Its target is not known. In the same sample, other DNA sequences code for this CDR3. The entry originates in a study of shared clonotypes between healthy human individuals. Study conclusions and caveats: Only blood was sampled, and tissue TCR repertoires likely differ from blood ones.

Each subset's genomic DNA was shared equally among a number of immunoSEQ plates. Assay used: immunoSEQ multiplex PCR; TCRdb lists only in-frame clones, some missing. Altogether some 2.1 million clones are present, roughly 95% being singletons, with the ten largest covering roughly 0.13%. The CDR3 is 12 amino acids. Trimming removed 0 bases at V and 7 bases at J, with 6 bases between. Per germline, CDR1 ENHRY and CDR2 SYGVKD. This chain connects TRBV10-3 to TRBJ1-2, with D possibly matching TRBD1 (5 bases). Specimen: naive CD4+ T cells sorted from blood. Subset noted: CD45RA+ positively selected. The origin of this receptor is a man in his late teens or twenties in good health. The CDR3 sequence is CAISESGGGYTF. The DNA of the CDR3 is TGTGCCATCAGTGAGTCGGGGGGTGGCTACACCTTC.